This record concerns one T cell receptor (beta chain) sequence. These data come from a study of T cell changes during pregnancy in multiple sclerosis. Data came from immunoSEQ multiplex PCR; TCRdb stores just in-frame clones and leaves some out. The sample shows about 29,000 clones, around 91% of them seen only once. The specimen was CD8+ T cells from peripheral blood mononuclear cells, collected after pregnancy. This TCR was sampled from a female donor with multiple sclerosis, enrolled in a pregnancy study.

As DNA, the CDR3 is TGTGCCAGCAGGGAGACCGGGTCCTCCTATAATTCACCCCTCCACTTT. Amino acid sequence: CASRETGSSYNSPLHF. The chain employs TRBV25-1 and TRBJ1-6; D is undetermined. CDR3 length: 16 residues. Germline lookup yields CDR1 MGHDK and CDR2 SYGVNS. Trimming pared 6 bases from V and 0 bases from J, leaving 12 bases between. The complete variable domain, with remaining parts taken from reference TRBV25-1 and TRBJ1-6, reads EADIYQTPRYLVIGTGKKITLECSQTMGHDKMYWYQQDPGMELHLIHYSYGVNSTEKGDLSSESTVSRIRTEHFPLTLESARPSHTSQYLCASRETGSSYNSPLHFGNGTRLTVT.